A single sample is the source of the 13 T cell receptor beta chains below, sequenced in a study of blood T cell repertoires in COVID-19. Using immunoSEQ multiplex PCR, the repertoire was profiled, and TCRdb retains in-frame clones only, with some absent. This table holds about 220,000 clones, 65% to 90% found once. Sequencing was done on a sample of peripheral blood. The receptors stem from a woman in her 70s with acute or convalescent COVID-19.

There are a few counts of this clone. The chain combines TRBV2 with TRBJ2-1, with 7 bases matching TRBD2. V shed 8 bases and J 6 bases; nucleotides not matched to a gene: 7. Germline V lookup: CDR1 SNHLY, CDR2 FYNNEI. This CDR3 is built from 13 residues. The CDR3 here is CASPGTTVNEQFF. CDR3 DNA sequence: TGTGCCAGCCCCGGGACTACAGTCAATGAGCAGTTCTTC.

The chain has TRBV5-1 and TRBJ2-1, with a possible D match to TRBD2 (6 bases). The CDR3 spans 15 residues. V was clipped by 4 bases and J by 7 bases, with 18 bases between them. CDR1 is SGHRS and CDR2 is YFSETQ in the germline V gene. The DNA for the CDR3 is TGCGCCAGCAGCCAATTCCAGGGTAGCGGTAATGAGCAGTTCTTC. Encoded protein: CASSQFQGSGNEQFF.

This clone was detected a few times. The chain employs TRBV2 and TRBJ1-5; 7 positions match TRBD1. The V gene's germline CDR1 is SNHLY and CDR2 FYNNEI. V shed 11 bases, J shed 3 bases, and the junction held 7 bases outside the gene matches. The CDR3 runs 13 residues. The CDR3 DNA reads TGTGCCGTGCGAACAGGGGACAATCAGCCCCAGCATTTT. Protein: CAVRTGDNQPQHF.

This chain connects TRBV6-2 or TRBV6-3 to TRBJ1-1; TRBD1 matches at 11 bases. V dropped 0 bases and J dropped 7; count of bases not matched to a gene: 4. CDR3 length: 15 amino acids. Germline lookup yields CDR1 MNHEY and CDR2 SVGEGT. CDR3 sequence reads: CASSYSDRGQGEAFF. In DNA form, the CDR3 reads TGTGCCAGCAGTTACTCGGACAGGGGGCAGGGTGAAGCTTTCTTT.

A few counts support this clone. The CDR3 spells CASSLSSYEQYF. The CDR3 nucleotides are TGTGCCAGCAGCCTCAGCTCCTACGAGCAGTACTTC. The chain joins TRBV28 to TRBJ2-7; no clear D gene. V was pared by 6 bases and J by 0 bases, with 6 bases between. The CDR3 runs 12 residues. Germline lookup yields CDR1 MDHEN and CDR2 SYDVKM.

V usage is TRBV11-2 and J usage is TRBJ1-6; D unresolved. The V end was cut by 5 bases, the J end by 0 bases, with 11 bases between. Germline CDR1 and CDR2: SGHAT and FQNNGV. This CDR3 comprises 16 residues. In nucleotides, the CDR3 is TGTGCCAGCAGCCGCTTTGCGGGCTCCTATAATTCACCCCTCCACTTT. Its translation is CASSRFAGSYNSPLHF.

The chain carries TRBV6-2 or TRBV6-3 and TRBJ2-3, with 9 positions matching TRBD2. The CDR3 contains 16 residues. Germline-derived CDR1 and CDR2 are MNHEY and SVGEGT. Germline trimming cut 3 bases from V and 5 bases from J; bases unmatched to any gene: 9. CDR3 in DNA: TGTGCCAGCAGTTATTATCGCGGGGGGGCGGGAGATACGCAGTATTTT. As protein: CASSYYRGGAGDTQYF.

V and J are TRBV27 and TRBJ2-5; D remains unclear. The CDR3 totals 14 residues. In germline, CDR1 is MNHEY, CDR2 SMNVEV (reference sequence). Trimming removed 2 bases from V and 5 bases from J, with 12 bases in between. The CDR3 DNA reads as TGTGCCAGCAGTTTAAACTCCGTTGAGGAGACCCAGTACTTC. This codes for CASSLNSVEETQYF.

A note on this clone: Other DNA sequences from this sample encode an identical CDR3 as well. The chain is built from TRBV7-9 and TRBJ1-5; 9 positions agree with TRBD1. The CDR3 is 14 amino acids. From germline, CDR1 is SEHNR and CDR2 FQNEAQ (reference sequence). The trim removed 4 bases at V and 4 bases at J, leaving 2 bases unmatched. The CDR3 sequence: CASSSGQGNQPQHF. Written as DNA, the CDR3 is TGTGCCAGCAGCTCGGGACAGGGTAATCAGCCCCAGCATTTT.

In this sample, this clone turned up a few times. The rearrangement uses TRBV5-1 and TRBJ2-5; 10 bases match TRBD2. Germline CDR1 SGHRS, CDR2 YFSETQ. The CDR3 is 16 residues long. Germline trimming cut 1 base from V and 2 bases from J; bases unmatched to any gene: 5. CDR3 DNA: TGCGCCAGCAGCTTGACTAGCGGGGCGAGACAAGAGACCCAGTACTTC. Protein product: CASSLTSGARQETQYF.

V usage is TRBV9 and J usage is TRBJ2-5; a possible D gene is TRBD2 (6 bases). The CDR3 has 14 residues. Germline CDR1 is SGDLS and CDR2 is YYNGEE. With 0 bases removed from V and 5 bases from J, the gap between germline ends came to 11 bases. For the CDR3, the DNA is TGTGCCAGCAGCGTAGTCGGGGGTGTGGAGACCCAGTACTTC. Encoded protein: CASSVVGGVETQYF.

CDR3 sequence reads: CATQDRAYEQYF. In DNA form, the CDR3 reads TGTGCCACCCAGGACAGGGCGTACGAGCAGTACTTC. The rearrangement links TRBV19 to TRBJ2-7, with TRBD1 matching 8 bases. Germline V lookup: CDR1 LNHDA, CDR2 SQIVND (reference sequence). The CDR3 is made up of 12 amino acids. V dropped 10 bases and J dropped 4; count of bases not matched to a gene: 6.

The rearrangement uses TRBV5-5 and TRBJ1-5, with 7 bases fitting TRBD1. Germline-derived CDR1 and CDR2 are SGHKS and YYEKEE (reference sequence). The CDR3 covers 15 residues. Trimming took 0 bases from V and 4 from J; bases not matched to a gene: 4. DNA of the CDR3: TGTGCCAGCAGCTTGGGTGTGACAGGGAATCAGCCCCAGCATTTT. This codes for CASSLGVTGNQPQHF.